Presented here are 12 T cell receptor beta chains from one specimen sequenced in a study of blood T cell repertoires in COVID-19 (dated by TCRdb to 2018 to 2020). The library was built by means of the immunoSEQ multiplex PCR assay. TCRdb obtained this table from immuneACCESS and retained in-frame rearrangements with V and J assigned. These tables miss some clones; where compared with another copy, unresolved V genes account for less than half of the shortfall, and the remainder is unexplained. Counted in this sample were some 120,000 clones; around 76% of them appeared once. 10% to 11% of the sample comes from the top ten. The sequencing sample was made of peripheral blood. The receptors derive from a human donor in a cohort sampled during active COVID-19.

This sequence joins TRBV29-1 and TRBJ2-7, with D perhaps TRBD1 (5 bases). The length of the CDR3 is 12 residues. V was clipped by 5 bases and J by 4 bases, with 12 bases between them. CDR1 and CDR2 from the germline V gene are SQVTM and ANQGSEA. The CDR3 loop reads CSVSDKGYEQYF. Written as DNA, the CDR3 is TGCAGCGTTTCGGACAAGGGGTACGAGCAGTACTTC.

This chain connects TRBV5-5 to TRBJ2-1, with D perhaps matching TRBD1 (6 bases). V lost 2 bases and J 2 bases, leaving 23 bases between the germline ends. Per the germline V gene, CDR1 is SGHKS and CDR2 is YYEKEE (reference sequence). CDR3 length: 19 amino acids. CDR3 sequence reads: CASSFIPPHRALTYNEQFF. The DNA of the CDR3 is TGTGCCAGCAGCTTTATCCCACCCCACAGGGCACTTACCTACAATGAGCAGTTCTTC.

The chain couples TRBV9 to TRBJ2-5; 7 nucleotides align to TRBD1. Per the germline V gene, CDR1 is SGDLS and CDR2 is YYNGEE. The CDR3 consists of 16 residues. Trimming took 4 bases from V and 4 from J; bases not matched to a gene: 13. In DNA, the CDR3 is TGTGCCAGCAGCCCTTGGACAGGCCCGACGGTAGAGACCCAGTACTTC. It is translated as CASSPWTGPTVETQYF. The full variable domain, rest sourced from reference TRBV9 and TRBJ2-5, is DSGVTQTPKHLITATGQRVTLRCSPRSGDLSVYWYQQSLDQGLQFLIQYYNGEERAKGNILERFSAQQFPDLHSELNLSSLELGDSALYFCASSPWTGPTVETQYFGPGTRLLVL.

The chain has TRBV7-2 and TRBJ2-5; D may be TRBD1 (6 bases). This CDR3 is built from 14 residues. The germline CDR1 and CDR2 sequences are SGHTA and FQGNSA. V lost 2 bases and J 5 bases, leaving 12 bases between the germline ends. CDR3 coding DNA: TGTGCCAGCAGCTTAACGGTCAGGGGTGAGACCCAGTACTTC. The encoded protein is CASSLTVRGETQYF.

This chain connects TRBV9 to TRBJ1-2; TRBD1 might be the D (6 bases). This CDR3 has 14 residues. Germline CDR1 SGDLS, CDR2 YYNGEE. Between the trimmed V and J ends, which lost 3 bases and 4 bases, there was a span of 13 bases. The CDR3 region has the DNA TGTGCCAGCAGCGACGGACAGCAGATCTATGGCTACACCTTC. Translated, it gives CASSDGQQIYGYTF. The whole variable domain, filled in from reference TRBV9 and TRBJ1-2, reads DSGVTQTPKHLITATGQRVTLRCSPRSGDLSVYWYQQSLDQGLQFLIQYYNGEERAKGNILERFSAQQFPDLHSELNLSSLELGDSALYFCASSDGQQIYGYTFGSGTRLTVV.

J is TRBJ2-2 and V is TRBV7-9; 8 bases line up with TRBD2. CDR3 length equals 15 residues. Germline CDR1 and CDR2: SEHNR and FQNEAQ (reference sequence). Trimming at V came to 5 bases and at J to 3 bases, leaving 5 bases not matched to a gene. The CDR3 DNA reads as TGTGCCAGCAGCCTCTCGGGGGGGCACACCGGGGAGCTGTTTTTT. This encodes CASSLSGGHTGELFF.

CDR3 sequence: CASSWTGGTDTQYF. The CDR3 DNA reads TGCGCCAGCAGCTGGACAGGGGGGACAGATACGCAGTATTTT. The chain has TRBV5-1 and TRBJ2-3; 10 positions match TRBD1. The CDR3 is 14 residues long. Per germline, CDR1 SGHRS and CDR2 YFSETQ. The J segment lost 3 bases and the V segment lost 3 bases, leaving 1 base of the junction unmatched.

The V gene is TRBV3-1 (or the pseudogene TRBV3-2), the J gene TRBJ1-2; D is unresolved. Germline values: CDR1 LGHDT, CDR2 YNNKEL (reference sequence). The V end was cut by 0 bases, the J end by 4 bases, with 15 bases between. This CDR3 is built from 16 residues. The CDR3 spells CASSQEWEARGYGYTF. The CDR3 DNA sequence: TGTGCCAGCAGCCAAGAATGGGAAGCCCGGGGCTATGGCTACACCTTC.

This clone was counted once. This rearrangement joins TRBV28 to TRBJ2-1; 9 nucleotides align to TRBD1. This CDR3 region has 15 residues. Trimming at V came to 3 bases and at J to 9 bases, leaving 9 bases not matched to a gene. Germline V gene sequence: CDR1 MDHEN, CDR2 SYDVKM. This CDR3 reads CASSLGGTGWIEQFF. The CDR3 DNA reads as TGTGCCAGCAGTTTGGGCGGGACAGGGTGGATTGAGCAGTTCTTC.

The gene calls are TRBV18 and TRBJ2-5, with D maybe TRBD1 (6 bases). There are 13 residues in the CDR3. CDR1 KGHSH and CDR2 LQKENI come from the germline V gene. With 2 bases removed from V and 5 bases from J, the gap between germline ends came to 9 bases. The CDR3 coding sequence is TGTGCCAGCTCACCAGGGGGCGTGGAGACCCAGTACTTC. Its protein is CASSPGGVETQYF.

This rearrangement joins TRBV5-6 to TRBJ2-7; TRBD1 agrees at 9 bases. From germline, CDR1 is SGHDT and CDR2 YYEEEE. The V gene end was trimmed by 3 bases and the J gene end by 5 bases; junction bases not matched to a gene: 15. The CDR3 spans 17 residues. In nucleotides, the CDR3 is TGTGCCAGCAGCTCGAGGCTCCGGACAGGGGTCTGGGACGAGCAGTACTTC. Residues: CASSSRLRTGVWDEQYF. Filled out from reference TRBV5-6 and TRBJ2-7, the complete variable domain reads DAGVTQSPTHLIKTRGQQVTLRCSPKSGHDTVSWYQQALGQGPQFIFQYYEEEERQRGNFPDRFSGHQFPNYSSELNVNALLLGDSALYLCASSSRLRTGVWDEQYFGPGTRLTVT.

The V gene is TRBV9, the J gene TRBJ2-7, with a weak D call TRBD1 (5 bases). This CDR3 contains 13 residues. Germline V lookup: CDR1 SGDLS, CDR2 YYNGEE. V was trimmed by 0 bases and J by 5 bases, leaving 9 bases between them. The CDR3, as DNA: TGTGCCAGCAGCGTAGAGTGGGGCGACGAGCAGTACTTC. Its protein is CASSVEWGDEQYF.